This entry features one T cell receptor (beta chain) sequence. This specimen comes from a study of control samples from healthy donors and cancer patients. Germline values: CDR1 SGHNT, CDR2 YYREEE (reference sequence). Between the trimmed V and J ends, which lost 3 bases and 3 bases, there was a span of 17 bases. This CDR3 is 16 amino acids long. Clones were sequenced by immunoSEQ multiplex PCR, and TCRdb holds only the in-frame ones, with some missing. This table holds under 85,000 clones, 80% to 95% found once. V usage is TRBV5-4 and J usage is TRBJ2-3; maybe TRBD2 (6 bases). The specimen was PBMCs. The clonotype originates from a woman between 40 and 55 years old with lung cancer. This CDR3 is CASSSNRDLATDTQYF. As DNA, the CDR3 is TGTGCCAGCAGCTCGAACCGGGACTTAGCTACAGATACGCAGTATTTT.